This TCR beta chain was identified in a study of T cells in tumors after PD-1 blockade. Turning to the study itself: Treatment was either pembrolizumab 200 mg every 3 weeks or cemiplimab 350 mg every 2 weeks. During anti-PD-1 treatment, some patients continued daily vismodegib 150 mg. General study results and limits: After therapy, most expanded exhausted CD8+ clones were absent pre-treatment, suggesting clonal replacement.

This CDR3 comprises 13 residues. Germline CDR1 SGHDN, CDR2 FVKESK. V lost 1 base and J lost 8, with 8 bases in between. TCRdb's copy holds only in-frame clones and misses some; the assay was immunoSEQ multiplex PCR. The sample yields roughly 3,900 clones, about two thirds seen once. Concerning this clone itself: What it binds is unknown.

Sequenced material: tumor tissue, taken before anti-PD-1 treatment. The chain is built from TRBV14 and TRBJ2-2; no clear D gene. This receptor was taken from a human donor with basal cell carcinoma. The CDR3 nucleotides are TGTGCCAGCAGCCAAGTGGTCTCAGGGGAGCTGTTTTTT. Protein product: CASSQVVSGELFF. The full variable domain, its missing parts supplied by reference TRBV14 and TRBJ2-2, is EAGVTQFPSHSVIEKGQTVTLRCDPISGHDNLYWYRRVMGKEIKFLLHFVKESKQDESGMPNNRFLAERTGGTYSTLKVQPAELEDSGVYFCASSQVVSGELFFGEGSRLTVL.